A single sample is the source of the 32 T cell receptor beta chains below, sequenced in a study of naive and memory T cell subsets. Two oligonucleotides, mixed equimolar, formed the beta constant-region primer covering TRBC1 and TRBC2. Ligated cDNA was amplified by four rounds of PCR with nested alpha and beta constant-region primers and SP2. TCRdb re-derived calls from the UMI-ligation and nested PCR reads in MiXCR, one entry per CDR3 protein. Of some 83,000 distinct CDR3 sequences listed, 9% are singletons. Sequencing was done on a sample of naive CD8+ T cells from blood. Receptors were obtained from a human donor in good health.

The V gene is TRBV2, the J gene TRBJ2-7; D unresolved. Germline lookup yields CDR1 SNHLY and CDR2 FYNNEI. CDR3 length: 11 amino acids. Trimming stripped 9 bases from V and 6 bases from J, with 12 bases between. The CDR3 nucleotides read TGTGCCAGACGACCCCTCGGCGAGCAGTACTTC. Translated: CARRPLGEQYF.

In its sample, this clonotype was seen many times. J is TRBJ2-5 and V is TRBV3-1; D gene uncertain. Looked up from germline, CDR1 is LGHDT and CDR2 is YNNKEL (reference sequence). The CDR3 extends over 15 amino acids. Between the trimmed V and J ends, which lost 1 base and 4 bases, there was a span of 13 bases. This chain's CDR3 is CASSQGLAAVETQYF. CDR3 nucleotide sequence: TGTGCCAGCAGCCAAGGGCTCGCTGCAGTAGAGACCCAGTACTTC.

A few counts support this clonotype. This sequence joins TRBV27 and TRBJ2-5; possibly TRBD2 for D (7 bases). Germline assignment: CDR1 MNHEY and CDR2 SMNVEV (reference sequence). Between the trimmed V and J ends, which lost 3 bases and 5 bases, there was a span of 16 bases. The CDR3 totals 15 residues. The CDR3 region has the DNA TGTGCCAGCAGTTTGCTGGGCGGGGGCGGGGAGACCCAGTACTTC. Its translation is CASSLLGGGGETQYF.

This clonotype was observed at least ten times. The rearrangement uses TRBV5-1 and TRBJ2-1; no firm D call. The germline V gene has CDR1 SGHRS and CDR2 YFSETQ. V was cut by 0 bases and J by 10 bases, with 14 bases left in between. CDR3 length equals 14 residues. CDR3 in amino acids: CASSLVDPQPEQFF. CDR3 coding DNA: TGCGCCAGCAGCTTGGTGGATCCCCAGCCCGAGCAGTTCTTC.

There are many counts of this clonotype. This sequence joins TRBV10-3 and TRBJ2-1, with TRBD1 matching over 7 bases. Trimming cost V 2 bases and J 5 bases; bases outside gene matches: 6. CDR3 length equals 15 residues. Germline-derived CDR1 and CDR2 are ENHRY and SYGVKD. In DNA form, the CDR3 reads TGTGCCATCAGTGAGGAGGGGGCGCTCGACAATGAGCAGTTCTTC. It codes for CAISEEGALDNEQFF.

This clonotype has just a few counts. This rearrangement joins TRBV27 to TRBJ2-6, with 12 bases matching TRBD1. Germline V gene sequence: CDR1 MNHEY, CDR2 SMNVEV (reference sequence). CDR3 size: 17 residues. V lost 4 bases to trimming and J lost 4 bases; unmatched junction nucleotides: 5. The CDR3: CASSSGQGARGANVLTF. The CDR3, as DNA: TGTGCCAGCAGTTCGGGACAGGGGGCGAGAGGGGCCAACGTCCTGACTTTC.

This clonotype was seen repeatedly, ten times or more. CDR3 loop: CSARDWASGSAGELFF. The CDR3 DNA is TGCAGTGCTAGAGATTGGGCTAGCGGGAGTGCCGGGGAGCTGTTTTTT. The chain joins TRBV20-1 to TRBJ2-2; 10 nucleotides line up with TRBD2. CDR1 is DFQATT and CDR2 is SNEGSKA in the germline V gene (reference sequence). The CDR3 totals 16 residues. V lost 0 bases and J lost 6; bases outside the gene matches: 7.

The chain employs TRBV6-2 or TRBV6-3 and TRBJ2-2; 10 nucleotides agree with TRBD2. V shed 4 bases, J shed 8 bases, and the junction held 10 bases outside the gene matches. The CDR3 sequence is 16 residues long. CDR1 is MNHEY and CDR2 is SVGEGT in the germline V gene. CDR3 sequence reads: CASSWEREGPRGELFF. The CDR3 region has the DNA TGTGCCAGCAGTTGGGAGCGGGAGGGCCCTCGAGGGGAGCTGTTTTTT.

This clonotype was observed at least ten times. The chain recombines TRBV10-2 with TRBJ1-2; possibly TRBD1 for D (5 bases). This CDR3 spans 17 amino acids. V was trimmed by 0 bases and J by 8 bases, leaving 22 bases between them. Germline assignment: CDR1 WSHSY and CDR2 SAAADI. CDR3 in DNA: TGCGCCAGCAGTGAGTCGATTGTAGGGCAGGGTAATCGAGGCTACACCTTC. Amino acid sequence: CASSESIVGQGNRGYTF.

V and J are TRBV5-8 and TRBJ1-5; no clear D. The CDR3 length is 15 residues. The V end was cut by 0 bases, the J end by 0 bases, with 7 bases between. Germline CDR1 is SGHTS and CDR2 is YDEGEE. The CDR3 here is CASSLDSISNQPQHF. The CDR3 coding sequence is TGTGCCAGCAGCTTGGATAGTATTAGCAATCAGCCCCAGCATTTT.

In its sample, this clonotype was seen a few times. Here the CDR3 reads CASSYSRVGLNYGYTF. Here the CDR3 DNA reads TGTGCCAGCAGTTACTCGAGGGTCGGACTTAACTATGGCTACACCTTC. This chain connects TRBV6-5 to TRBJ1-2, with unresolved D. V was trimmed by 0 bases and J by 1 base, leaving 12 bases between them. Germline V gene data show CDR1 as MNHEY and CDR2 as SVGAGI. The CDR3 totals 16 residues.

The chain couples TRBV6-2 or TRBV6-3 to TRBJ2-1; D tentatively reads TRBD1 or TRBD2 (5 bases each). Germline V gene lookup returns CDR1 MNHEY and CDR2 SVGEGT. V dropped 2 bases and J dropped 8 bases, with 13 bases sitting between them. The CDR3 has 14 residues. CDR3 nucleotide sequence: TGTGCCAGCAGTTACCGGGACGGGTTTGATGAGCAGTTCTTC. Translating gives CASSYRDGFDEQFF.

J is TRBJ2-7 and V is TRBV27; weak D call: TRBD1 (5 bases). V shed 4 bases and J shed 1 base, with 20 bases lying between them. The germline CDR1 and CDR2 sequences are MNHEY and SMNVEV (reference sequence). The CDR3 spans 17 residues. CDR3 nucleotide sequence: TGTGCCAGCAGTTCTTATTCGACTCAGGGTTCGTCCTACGAGCAGTACTTC. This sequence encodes CASSSYSTQGSSYEQYF.

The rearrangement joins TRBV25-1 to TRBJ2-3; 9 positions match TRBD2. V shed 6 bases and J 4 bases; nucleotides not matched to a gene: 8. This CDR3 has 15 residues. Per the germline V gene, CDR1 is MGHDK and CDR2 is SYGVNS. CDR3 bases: TGTGCCAGCAGAGAAGCGGGAGGTCGCGCAGATACGCAGTATTTT. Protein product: CASREAGGRADTQYF. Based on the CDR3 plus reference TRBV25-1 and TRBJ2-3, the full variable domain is EADIYQTPRYLVIGTGKKITLECSQTMGHDKMYWYQQDPGMELHLIHYSYGVNSTEKGDLSSESTVSRIRTEHFPLTLESARPSHTSQYLCASREAGGRADTQYFGPGTRLTVL.

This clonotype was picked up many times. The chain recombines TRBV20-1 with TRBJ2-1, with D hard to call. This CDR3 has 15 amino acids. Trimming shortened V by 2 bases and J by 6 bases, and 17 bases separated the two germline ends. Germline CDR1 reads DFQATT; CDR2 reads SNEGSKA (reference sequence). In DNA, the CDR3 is TGCAGTGCTAGACCGGTCCCCCAAACGGGCAATGAGCAGTTCTTC. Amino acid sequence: CSARPVPQTGNEQFF.

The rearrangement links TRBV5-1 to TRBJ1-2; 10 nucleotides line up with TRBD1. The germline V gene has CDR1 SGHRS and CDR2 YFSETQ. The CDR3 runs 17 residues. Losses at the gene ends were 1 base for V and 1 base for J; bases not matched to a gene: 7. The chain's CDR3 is CASSLNQGQGSNYGYTF. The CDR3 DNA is TGCGCCAGCAGCTTGAACCAGGGACAGGGGAGTAACTATGGCTACACCTTC.

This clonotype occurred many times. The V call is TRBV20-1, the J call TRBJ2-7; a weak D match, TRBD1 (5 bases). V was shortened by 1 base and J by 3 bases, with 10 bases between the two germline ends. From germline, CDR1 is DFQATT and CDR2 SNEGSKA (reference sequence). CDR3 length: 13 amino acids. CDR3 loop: CSARAETVYEQYF. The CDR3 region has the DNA TGCAGTGCTAGAGCCGAGACAGTCTACGAGCAGTACTTC.

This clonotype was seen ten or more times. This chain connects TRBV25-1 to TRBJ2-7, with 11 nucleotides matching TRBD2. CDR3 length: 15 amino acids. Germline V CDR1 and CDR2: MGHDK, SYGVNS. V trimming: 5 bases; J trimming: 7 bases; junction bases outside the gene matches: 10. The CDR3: CASSMGSGRAGEQYF. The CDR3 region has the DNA TGTGCCAGCAGTATGGGTAGCGGGAGGGCCGGAGAGCAGTACTTC.

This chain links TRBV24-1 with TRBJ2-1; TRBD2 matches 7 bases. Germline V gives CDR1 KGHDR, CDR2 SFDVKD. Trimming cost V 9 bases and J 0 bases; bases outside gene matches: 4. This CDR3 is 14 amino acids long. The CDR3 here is CATQAGSSYNEQFF. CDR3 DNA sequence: TGTGCCACCCAAGCGGGAAGCTCCTACAATGAGCAGTTCTTC.

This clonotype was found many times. CDR3 protein: CASSLGPADLTQYF. CDR3 coding DNA: TGTGCCAGCAGCTTAGGCCCGGCAGATTTGACCCAGTACTTC. This sequence joins TRBV7-8 and TRBJ2-5, with no clear D. This CDR3 is built from 14 residues. CDR1 is SGHVS and CDR2 is FQNEAQ in the germline V gene. V lost 1 base to trimming and J lost 7 bases, with 13 bases between them.

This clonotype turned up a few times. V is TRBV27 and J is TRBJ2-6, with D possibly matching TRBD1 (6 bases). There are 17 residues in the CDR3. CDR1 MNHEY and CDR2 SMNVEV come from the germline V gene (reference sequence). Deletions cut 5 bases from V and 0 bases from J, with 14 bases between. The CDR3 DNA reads TGTGCCAGCAGTCGCACAGGGTTCGTCTCTGGGGCCAACGTCCTGACTTTC. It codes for CASSRTGFVSGANVLTF.

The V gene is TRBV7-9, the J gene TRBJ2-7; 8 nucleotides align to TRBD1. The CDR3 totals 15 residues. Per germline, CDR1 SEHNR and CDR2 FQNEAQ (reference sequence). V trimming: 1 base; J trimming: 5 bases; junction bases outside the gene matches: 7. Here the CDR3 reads CASSLGQGAYDEQYF. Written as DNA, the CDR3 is TGTGCCAGCAGCTTAGGGCAGGGGGCTTACGACGAGCAGTACTTC.

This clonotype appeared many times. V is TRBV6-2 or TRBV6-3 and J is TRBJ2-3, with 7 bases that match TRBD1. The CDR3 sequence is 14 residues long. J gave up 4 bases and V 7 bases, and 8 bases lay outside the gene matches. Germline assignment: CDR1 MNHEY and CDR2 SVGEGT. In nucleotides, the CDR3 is TGTGCCAGCAATTTACAGGGGATGGCAGATACGCAGTATTTT. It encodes CASNLQGMADTQYF.

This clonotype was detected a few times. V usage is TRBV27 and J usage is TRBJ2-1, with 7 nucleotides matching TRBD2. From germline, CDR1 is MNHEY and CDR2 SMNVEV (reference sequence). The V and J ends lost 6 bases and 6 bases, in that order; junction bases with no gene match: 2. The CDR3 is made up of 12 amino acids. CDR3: CASRGLLNEQFF. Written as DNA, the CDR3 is TGTGCCAGCAGGGGACTACTCAATGAGCAGTTCTTC.

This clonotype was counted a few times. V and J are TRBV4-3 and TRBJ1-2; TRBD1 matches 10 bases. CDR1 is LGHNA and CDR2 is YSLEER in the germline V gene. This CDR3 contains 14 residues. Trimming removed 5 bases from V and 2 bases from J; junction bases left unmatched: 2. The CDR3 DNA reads TGCGCCAGCAGCACGGGACAGGGGAACTATGGCTACACCTTC. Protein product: CASSTGQGNYGYTF.

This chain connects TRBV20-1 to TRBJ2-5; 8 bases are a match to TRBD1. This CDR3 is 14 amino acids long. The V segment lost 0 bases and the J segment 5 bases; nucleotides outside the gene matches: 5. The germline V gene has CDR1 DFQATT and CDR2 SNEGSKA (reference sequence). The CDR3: CSAREGRGHETQYF. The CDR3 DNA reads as TGCAGTGCTAGAGAGGGCAGGGGGCACGAGACCCAGTACTTC.

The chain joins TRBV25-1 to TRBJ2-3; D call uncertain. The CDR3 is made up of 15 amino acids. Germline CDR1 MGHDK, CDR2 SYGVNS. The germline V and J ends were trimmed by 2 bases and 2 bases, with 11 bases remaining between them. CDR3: CASSELGTYTDTQYF. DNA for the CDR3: TGTGCCAGCAGTGAACTAGGAACATACACAGATACGCAGTATTTT.

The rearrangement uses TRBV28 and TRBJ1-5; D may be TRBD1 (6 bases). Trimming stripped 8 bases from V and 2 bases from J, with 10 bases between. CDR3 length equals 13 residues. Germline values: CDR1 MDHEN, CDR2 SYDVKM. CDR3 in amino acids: CASWPGGNQPQHF. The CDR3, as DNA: TGTGCCAGCTGGCCAGGGGGCAATCAGCCCCAGCATTTT.

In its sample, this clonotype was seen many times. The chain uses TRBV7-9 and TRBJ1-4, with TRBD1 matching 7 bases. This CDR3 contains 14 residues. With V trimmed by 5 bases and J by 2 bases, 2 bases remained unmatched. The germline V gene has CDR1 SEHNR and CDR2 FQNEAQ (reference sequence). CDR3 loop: CASSPTGTNEKLFF. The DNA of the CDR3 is TGTGCCAGCAGCCCGACAGGGACTAATGAAAAACTGTTTTTT.

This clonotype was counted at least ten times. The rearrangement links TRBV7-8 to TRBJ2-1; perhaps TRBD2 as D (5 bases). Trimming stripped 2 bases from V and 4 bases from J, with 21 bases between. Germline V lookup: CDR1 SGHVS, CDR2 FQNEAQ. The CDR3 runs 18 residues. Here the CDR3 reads CASSLRLLGPGSYNEQFF. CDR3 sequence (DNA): TGTGCCAGCAGCTTAAGGCTACTAGGCCCGGGGTCGTACAATGAGCAGTTCTTC.

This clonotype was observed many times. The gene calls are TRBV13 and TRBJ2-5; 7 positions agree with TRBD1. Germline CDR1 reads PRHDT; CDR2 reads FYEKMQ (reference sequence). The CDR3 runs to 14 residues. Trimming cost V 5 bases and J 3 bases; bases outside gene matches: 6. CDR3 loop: CASSRAGTEETQYF. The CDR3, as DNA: TGTGCCAGCAGCCGCGCCGGGACAGAAGAGACCCAGTACTTC.

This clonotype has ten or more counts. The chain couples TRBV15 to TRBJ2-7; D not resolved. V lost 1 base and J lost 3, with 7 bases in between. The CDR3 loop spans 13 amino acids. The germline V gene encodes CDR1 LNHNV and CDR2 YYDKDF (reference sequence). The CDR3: CATSRVEGYEQYF. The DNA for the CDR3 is TGTGCCACCAGCAGAGTGGAAGGCTACGAGCAGTACTTC.